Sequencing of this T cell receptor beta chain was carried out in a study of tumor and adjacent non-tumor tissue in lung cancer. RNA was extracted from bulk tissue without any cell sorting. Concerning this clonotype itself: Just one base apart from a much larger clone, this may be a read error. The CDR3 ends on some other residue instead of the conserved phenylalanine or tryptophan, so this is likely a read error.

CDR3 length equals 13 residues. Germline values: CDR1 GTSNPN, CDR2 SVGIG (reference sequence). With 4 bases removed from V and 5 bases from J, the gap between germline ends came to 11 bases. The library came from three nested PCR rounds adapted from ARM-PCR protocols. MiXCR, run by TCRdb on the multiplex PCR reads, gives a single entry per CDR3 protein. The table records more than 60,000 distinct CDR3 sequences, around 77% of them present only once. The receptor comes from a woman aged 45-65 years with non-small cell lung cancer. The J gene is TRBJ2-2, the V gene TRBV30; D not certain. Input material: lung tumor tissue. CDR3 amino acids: CAWIHLRTGELFL. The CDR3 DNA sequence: TGTGCCTGGATCCACTTGCGGACCGGGGAGCTGTTTCTT.